The 13 T cell receptor beta chains below were found in one sample sequenced in a study of vaccination and CD4 T cells after COVID-19. Treatment reported: approximately 9-day PBMC culture with coronavirus spike peptide pools or control peptides (ViraFEST assay). Antigen specificity for these receptors is unknown. The Oncomine TCR Beta short-read assay was applied to DNA of cultured CD4+ T cells. Each CDR3 protein gets one entry after TCRdb re-called the PCR reads with MiXCR. This sample has fewer than 13,000 distinct CDR3 sequences, with approximately 41% found just once. Material: CD4+ T cells from blood, cultured in vitro. The receptors were gathered from a human donor who had recovered from COVID-19.

Comment on this clonotype: Mismatch with germline at one junction end may stem from a read error. The chain links TRBV6-1 to TRBJ1-2; TRBD1 agrees at 7 bases. The CDR3 sequence is 14 residues long. Per the germline V gene, CDR1 is MNHNS and CDR2 is SASEGT. Here the CDR3 reads CASSRDRANYGFTF. The CDR3 DNA is TGTGCCAGCAGCCGCGACAGGGCCAACTATGGCTTCACCTTC.

The chain links TRBV12-3 or TRBV12-4 to TRBJ1-5; a possible D gene is TRBD1 (5 bases). The CDR3 consists of 21 residues. V was shortened by 3 bases and J by 1 base, with 28 bases between the two germline ends. In nucleotides, the CDR3 is TGTGCCAGCAGTTTCGAGGGCCTGGGGGGGTACACTTATGAGAGCAATCAGCCCCAGCATTTT. Translation gives CASSFEGLGGYTYESNQPQHF.

The chain is built from TRBV6-2 or TRBV6-3 and TRBJ1-5; tentative D call: TRBD1 (5 bases). The germline V gene has CDR1 MNHEY and CDR2 SVGEGT. CDR3 length: 16 residues. V shed 7 bases and J shed 3 bases, with 19 bases lying between them. The CDR3, as DNA: TGTGCCAGCACCAAAGGGGAGGGCACCAACAATCAGCCCCAGCATTTT. Translated, it gives CASTKGEGTNNQPQHF.

The CDR3 here is CASSVGMYNSPLHF. The CDR3 DNA is TGTGCCAGCAGTGTTGGGATGTACAATTCACCCCTCCACTTT. This rearrangement joins TRBV9 to TRBJ1-6; D gene uncertain. The CDR3 consists of 14 residues. V dropped 5 bases and J dropped 7 bases, with 13 bases sitting between them. Germline CDR1 is SGDLS and CDR2 is YYNGEE.

This clonotype was recorded a few times. This chain links TRBV5-1 with TRBJ2-5; 7 bases are a match to TRBD1. The CDR3 covers 13 residues. V gave up 2 bases and J gave up 2 bases; unmatched junction bases: 0. Germline loops: CDR1 SGHRS, CDR2 YFSETQ. CDR3 residues: CASSLQGQETQYF. The CDR3 region has the DNA TGCGCCAGCAGCTTACAGGGGCAAGAGACCCAGTACTTC.

The rearrangement links TRBV5-6 to TRBJ2-1; tentatively, D is TRBD1 (6 bases). The germline V gene has CDR1 SGHDT and CDR2 YYEEEE. The CDR3 extends over 13 amino acids. The V and J ends lost 6 bases and 4 bases respectively, with 11 bases between them. CDR3 DNA: TGTGCCAGCACCCGGACAGATTACAATGAGCAGTTCTTC. Translating it yields CASTRTDYNEQFF.

The chain is built from TRBV30 and TRBJ2-7, with TRBD1 matching 8 bases. From germline, CDR1 is GTSNPN and CDR2 SVGIG (reference sequence). This CDR3 is 12 amino acids long. After removal of 3 bases from V and 7 bases from J, the junction contained 5 bases not matched to a gene. In DNA form, the CDR3 reads TGTGCCTGGAGCCAGGGGGCGAGAGAGCAGTACTTC. Translating gives CAWSQGAREQYF.

The genes are TRBV27 and TRBJ1-2; maybe TRBD1 (6 bases). Per the germline V gene, CDR1 is MNHEY and CDR2 is SMNVEV (reference sequence). V was pared by 0 bases and J by 4 bases, with 6 bases between. The CDR3 is 13 amino acids. CDR3 sequence: CASSLSGGYGYTF. The CDR3 coding sequence is TGTGCCAGCAGTTTATCAGGGGGCTATGGCTACACCTTC.

The chain combines TRBV20-1 with TRBJ2-3, with 10 nucleotides matching TRBD2. Per the germline V gene, CDR1 is DFQATT and CDR2 is SNEGSKA (reference sequence). This CDR3 spans 13 amino acids. The J segment lost 0 bases and the V segment lost 7 bases, leaving 1 base of the junction unmatched. CDR3 in amino acids: CSVAGGSTDTQYF. The CDR3 coding sequence is TGCAGTGTAGCGGGGGGAAGCACAGATACGCAGTATTTT.

V gene TRBV7-6 combines with J gene TRBJ1-2, with 9 bases identical to TRBD1. From germline, CDR1 is SGHVS and CDR2 FNYEAQ. After removal of 3 bases from V and 3 bases from J, the junction contained 20 bases not matched to a gene. This CDR3 region has 20 residues. In DNA, the CDR3 is TGTGCCAGCAGCTTGCGCCCGAACCCACAGGGGGCGCGAGGGGACTATGGCTACACCTTC. Its protein is CASSLRPNPQGARGDYGYTF.

This clonotype appeared a few times. The rearrangement joins TRBV20-1 to TRBJ1-1; a weak D match, TRBD1 (6 bases). Germline assignment: CDR1 DFQATT and CDR2 SNEGSKA (reference sequence). The CDR3 runs 15 residues. Trimming pared 6 bases from V and 1 base from J, leaving 18 bases between. The CDR3 DNA follows: TGCAGTGCCCAAGAGGGGGGGGTTGGGAACACTGAAGCTTTCTTT. Encoded protein: CSAQEGGVGNTEAFF.

The genes are TRBV5-8 and TRBJ2-3; D gene unclear. Germline V gene sequence: CDR1 SGHTS, CDR2 YDEGEE. The CDR3 runs to 12 residues. V gave up 1 base and J gave up 3 bases, with 3 bases separating them. In DNA form, the CDR3 reads TGTGCCAGCAGCTTGCCTACAGATACGCAGTATTTT. Protein sequence: CASSLPTDTQYF.

J is TRBJ1-2 and V is TRBV18; 9 nucleotides agree with TRBD1. The CDR3 covers 14 residues. Germline loops: CDR1 KGHSH, CDR2 LQKENI. With 3 bases clipped from V and 7 bases from J, the junction kept 6 bases outside the gene matches. CDR3 loop: CASSPLQGAGGYTF. CDR3 nucleotide sequence: TGTGCCAGCTCACCCCTACAGGGGGCTGGTGGCTACACCTTC.